These 14 T cell receptor beta chains share one sample of origin, sequenced in a study of T cell repertoires in cytomegalovirus infection. TCRdb reanalysed the reads using MiXCR and keeps one entry per CDR3 protein. The repertoire has 46,000 or so distinct CDR3 sequences, approximately 20% of them found once; the top ten carry less than 20%. Their cognate antigens are unknown. Sequencing was carried out using PBMCs, sequenced either directly or after in vitro stimulation (not recorded which). The source is a human donor in good health (CMV status not recorded). Some clones in this sample may be carry-over from other donors' samples.

On this clonotype itself: Because it lacks the conserved phenylalanine or tryptophan at the end, this CDR3 is likely a read error. The gene calls are TRBV7-2 and TRBJ2-1; 13 bases are a match to TRBD2. The CDR3 is 16 residues long. The germline CDR1 and CDR2 sequences are SGHTA and FQGNSA. V shed 1 base, J shed 5 bases, and the junction held 2 bases outside the gene matches. DNA for the CDR3: TGTGCCAGCAGCTTAGGGGGACTAGCGGGAAACAATGAGCAGTTCCTC. Encoded protein: CASSLGGLAGNNEQFL.

The table lists this clonotype with many counts. The genes are TRBV2 and TRBJ1-1; no reliable D call. The germline CDR1 and CDR2 sequences are SNHLY and FYNNEI. V dropped 3 bases and J dropped 1 base, with 12 bases sitting between them. The CDR3 loop spans 15 amino acids. CDR3 in DNA: TGTGCCAGCAGTGAGTTGGGATCTGGGAACACTGAAGCTTTCTTT. This codes for CASSELGSGNTEAFF.

The genes are TRBV2 and TRBJ2-7; TRBD2 matches 7 bases. Germline V lookup: CDR1 SNHLY, CDR2 FYNNEI. The CDR3 is 13 residues long. Trimming removed 6 bases from V and 6 bases from J; junction bases left unmatched: 8. The DNA for the CDR3 is TGTGCCAGCAGCTTAACTAGCGCGGTCGAGCAGTACTTC. It yields the protein CASSLTSAVEQYF.

This clonotype was picked up a small number of times. This chain uses TRBV2 with TRBJ2-1, with TRBD2 matching over 9 bases. Germline CDR1 reads SNHLY; CDR2 reads FYNNEI. Losses at the gene ends were 6 bases for V and 9 bases for J; bases not matched to a gene: 12. This CDR3 region has 15 residues. CDR3 sequence reads: CASRPLAGGGSEQFF. The CDR3 region has the DNA TGTGCCAGCAGACCCTTGGCGGGGGGGGGTAGTGAGCAGTTCTTC.

This clonotype was observed many times. The chain uses TRBV10-3 and TRBJ2-3, with TRBD2 matching over 15 bases. V dropped 8 bases and J dropped 4; count of bases not matched to a gene: 13. Germline V gene data show CDR1 as ENHRY and CDR2 as SYGVKD. The CDR3 runs to 18 residues. CDR3 in amino acids: CAISGDFGLAGGPDTQYF. CDR3 nucleotide sequence: TGTGCCATCTCAGGGGACTTCGGACTAGCGGGAGGGCCAGATACGCAGTATTTT.

The chain employs TRBV7-2 and TRBJ2-7; D tentatively fits TRBD1 or TRBD2 (5 bases each). CDR1 is SGHTA, CDR2 FQGNSA, per germline. This CDR3 comprises 15 residues. V was pared by 1 base and J by 2 bases, with 12 bases between. The CDR3 DNA reads as TGTGCCAGCAGCTTAGGGAGAGGGGAGACCTACGAGCAGTACTTC. Translating it yields CASSLGRGETYEQYF.

The chain recombines TRBV6-1 with TRBJ1-2, with D possibly matching TRBD1 (6 bases). The V gene lost 0 bases and the J gene lost 4 bases, with 6 bases spanning the gap. Germline lookup yields CDR1 MNHNS and CDR2 SASEGT. The CDR3 sequence is 13 residues long. CDR3 nucleotides: TGTGCCAGCAGTGAAGCAGGGGGCTATGGCTACACCTTC. This encodes CASSEAGGYGYTF.

This clonotype occurred many times. V and J are TRBV7-2 and TRBJ2-7; TRBD1 matches at 8 bases. V dropped 5 bases and J dropped 2; count of bases not matched to a gene: 8. Germline CDR1 reads SGHTA; CDR2 reads FQGNSA. The CDR3 contains 15 residues. CDR3 sequence (DNA): TGTGCCAGCAGCGCAGGACAGGGCCCTGCCTACGAGCAGTACTTC. Its protein is CASSAGQGPAYEQYF.

This clonotype has a handful of counts. The J gene is TRBJ1-1, the V gene TRBV11-2, with 8 bases aligning to TRBD1. This CDR3 comprises 14 residues. The trim removed 10 bases at V and 1 base at J, leaving 8 bases unmatched. The germline gives CDR1 SGHAT, CDR2 FQNNGV. The CDR3: CATSQGAWNTEAFF. The CDR3 DNA follows: TGTGCCACCTCCCAGGGGGCTTGGAACACTGAAGCTTTCTTT.

This rearrangement joins TRBV11-2 to TRBJ2-7; the D call may be TRBD1 or TRBD2 (5 bases each). The germline gives CDR1 SGHAT, CDR2 FQNNGV. This CDR3 comprises 13 residues. Trimming removed 4 bases at V and 5 bases at J, with 12 bases between. CDR3 sequence: CASSSGTPDEQYF. CDR3 bases: TGTGCCAGCAGCTCAGGGACCCCCGACGAGCAGTACTTC.

This clonotype was detected only once. The J gene is TRBJ2-1, the V gene TRBV5-6; no clear D gene. The CDR3 contains 11 residues. Germline lookup yields CDR1 SGHDT and CDR2 YYEEEE. Trimming removed 1 base at V and 8 bases at J, with 4 bases between. CDR3 bases: TGTGCCAGCAGCTTGTACGATGAGCAGTTCTTC. It encodes CASSLYDEQFF.

This clonotype was recorded a few times. The chain uses TRBV24-1 and TRBJ1-2; TRBD1 is a possible D gene (5 bases). V shed 4 bases and J shed 5 bases, with 10 bases lying between them. This CDR3 region has 13 residues. Germline values: CDR1 KGHDR, CDR2 SFDVKD. CDR3 nucleotide sequence: TGTGCCACCAGTGAAGGGACCGATTATGGCTACACCTTC. This gives the protein CATSEGTDYGYTF.

V and J are TRBV27 and TRBJ1-5, with 7 bases identical to TRBD1. The CDR3 is made up of 14 amino acids. J gave up 4 bases and V 6 bases, and 6 bases lay outside the gene matches. Per the germline V gene, CDR1 is MNHEY and CDR2 is SMNVEV (reference sequence). DNA of the CDR3: TGTGCCAGCAGCTTCACAGGGGTGAATCAGCCCCAGCATTTT. This gives the protein CASSFTGVNQPQHF.

The rearrangement joins TRBV28 to TRBJ2-2; D perhaps matches TRBD1 (6 bases). The germline V gene has CDR1 MDHEN and CDR2 SYDVKM. Trimming removed 3 bases from V and 2 bases from J, with 10 bases in between. The CDR3 contains 15 residues. In DNA form, the CDR3 reads TGTGCCAGCAGTTTCCCCGGGACAAACACCGGGGAGCTGTTTTTT. Its translation: CASSFPGTNTGELFF.